Listed here is a single T cell receptor (beta chain). Its antigen target is currently unknown. No much larger clone is present one base from it, and per-base qualities are unavailable. The data derive from a study of CD8 T cells in ankylosing spondylitis (dated by TCRdb to the late 2010s). With respect to the entire study: To find TCR variants linked to disease, the study profiled T cell receptor beta repertoires in ankylosing spondylitis patients and healthy donors. The whole study cohort included over a hundred healthy donors and 25 ankylosing spondylitis patients. Samples of peripheral blood were taken, and for ankylosing spondylitis patients, synovial fluid was collected as well. The investigation overall reported the following: The disease-linked clones were reported to be significantly enriched in matched synovial fluid samples from ankylosing spondylitis patients. Some motif variants were previously reported in synovial fluid and blood of reactive arthritis patients, suggesting common disease-initiation mechanisms. A TCR beta motif of 8 or 9 highly homologous amino acid variants appeared characteristic of blood from ankylosing spondylitis patients. A CD8+ phenotype was shown by the disease-linked clones, which were found at relatively low frequencies in peripheral blood.

V and J lose 4 bases and 5 bases, and a span of 11 bases separates them. The CDR3 covers 13 residues, taking in both the cysteine and the phenylalanine. Only the CDR3 portion is preserved as DNA: 39 bases, with reading frame beginning at the first base. Sequencing instrument: Illumina HiSeq 2500. TCR beta libraries were prepared by quantitative 5'-RACE with molecular barcodes. Processing in the source paper ran as follows. A new computational method based on a probabilistic model of VDJ rearrangement was used to identify disease-linked TCR variants. The raw public reads went through TCRdb reprocessing: fastp at Q25, MiXCR clone calling, in-frame beta chains kept. All rows with the same CDR3 protein become a single entry with the most common DNA and genes. TCRdb's processing, not the authors' own work, is the source of the V and J calls. The sample yields about 750,000 distinct CDR3 sequences; around 19% were counted once. The ten largest clonotypes hold about 20% of the sample.

The TCR comes from a male donor with ankylosing spondylitis. Sequenced sample: blood, either unsorted or a sorted T cell fraction (not recorded which). The rearrangement joined TRBV12-3 or TRBV12-4 to TRBJ2-5, with the identity of the D gene unclear. The bases are TGTGCCAGCAGTTCCCCGAACTGGGAGACCCAGTACTTC. It specifies CASSSPNWETQYF.